The 13 T cell receptor beta chains presented below share a single source sample, sequenced in a study of PD-1 blockade in classical Hodgkin lymphoma (dated by TCRdb to between 2020 and 2021). The time point label corresponds to: newly diagnosed, previously untreated cHL patient sample. CD4+ T cells were purified from thawed PBMCs by magnetic negative selection with a Miltenyi CD4+ T cell isolation kit. Library preparation used the immunoSEQ multiplex PCR assay. The table was pulled from immuneACCESS by TCRdb, which kept in-frame rearrangements only. Such tables lose some clones; where checked, under half of the loss comes from unresolved V genes, and the rest has no known cause. Within this sample are 22,000 or so clones, with 89% of them counted one time only. The ten largest make up 0.2% to 0.3% of the sample. The sample comprised CD4+ T cells from blood. These receptors were collected from a human donor with classical Hodgkin lymphoma.

This clone was picked up a small number of times. The chain is built from TRBV10-2 and TRBJ1-1; D is unclear. The CDR3 loop spans 11 amino acids. Germline V lookup: CDR1 WSHSY, CDR2 SAAADI. Trimming left V 5 bases short and J 9 bases short, with 10 bases between. The CDR3 DNA follows: TGCGCCAGCAGTACCGTGACGCAAGCTTTCTTT. It codes for CASSTVTQAFF.

A word on this clone: At one boundary the junction diverges from the germline segment, which might be a read error. The genes are TRBV5-3 and TRBJ2-7; 8 bases match TRBD2. TRBV5-3 is treated as an ORF (open reading frame) with a function not yet certain. The CDR3 extends over 17 amino acids. The CDR3 DNA follows: TGTGCCAGAAGCTTTTATTTTAGGGCGGGAGGTTCCTACGAGCAGTGCTTC. This translates into CARSFYFRAGGSYEQCF.

This chain connects TRBV30 to TRBJ1-1; maybe TRBD1 (5 bases). This CDR3 comprises 14 residues. From germline, CDR1 is GTSNPN and CDR2 SVGIG (reference sequence). V dropped 4 bases and J dropped 1 base, with 13 bases sitting between them. This chain's CDR3 is CAWKAPDRNTEAFF. The DNA of the CDR3 is TGTGCCTGGAAGGCCCCCGACAGGAACACTGAAGCTTTCTTT.

The chain recombines TRBV5-5 with TRBJ1-2, with 7 bases aligning to TRBD1. From germline, CDR1 is SGHKS and CDR2 YYEKEE (reference sequence). Trimming took 1 base from V and 5 from J; bases not matched to a gene: 14. This CDR3 region has 17 residues. The CDR3 region has the DNA TGTGCCAGCAGCTTGACGACAGGGTTATCGACCTTATATGGCTACACCTTC. Encoded protein: CASSLTTGLSTLYGYTF.

This clone occurred once. The gene calls are TRBV2 and TRBJ1-1; weak D call: TRBD1 (6 bases). The V and J ends lost 4 bases and 3 bases respectively, with 15 bases between them. CDR1 and CDR2 from the germline V gene are SNHLY and FYNNEI. The length of the CDR3 is 15 residues. The CDR3: CASSVIQGWYTEAFF. CDR3 nucleotides: TGTGCCAGCAGTGTCATACAGGGATGGTACACTGAAGCTTTCTTT. Looking up the rest from reference TRBV2 and TRBJ1-1 gives the full variable domain: EPEVTQTPSHQVTQMGQEVILRCVPISNHLYFYWYRQILGQKVEFLVSFYNNEISEKSEIFDDQFSVERPDGSNFTLKIRSTKLEDSAMYFCASSVIQGWYTEAFFGQGTRLTVV.

V and J are TRBV4-3 and TRBJ2-2; D not certain. V was cut by 0 bases and J by 7 bases, with 9 bases left in between. Germline V gene sequence: CDR1 LGHNA, CDR2 YSLEER. The CDR3 consists of 14 residues. CDR3 sequence reads: CASSQDPPSGELFF. CDR3 bases: TGCGCCAGCAGCCAAGATCCCCCCAGCGGGGAGCTGTTTTTT.

The chain has TRBV28 and TRBJ2-5, with a weak D call TRBD2 (6 bases). Trimming took 6 bases from V and 3 from J, leaving 14 bases between them. This CDR3 is 14 amino acids long. Per germline, CDR1 MDHEN and CDR2 SYDVKM. The CDR3 DNA reads TGTGCCAGCAGCCCGGGGGACGGCGAAGAGACCCAGTACTTC. It encodes CASSPGDGEETQYF. The full variable domain, rest sourced from reference TRBV28 and TRBJ2-5, is DVKVTQSSRYLVKRTGEKVFLECVQDMDHENMFWYRQDPGLGLRLIYFSYDVKMKEKGDIPEGYSVSREKKERFSLILESASTNQTSMYLCASSPGDGEETQYFGPGTRLLVL.

The gene calls are TRBV7-9 and TRBJ1-2; tentative D call: TRBD1 (5 bases). V dropped 0 bases and J dropped 6 bases, with 8 bases sitting between them. CDR1 and CDR2 (germline): SEHNR, FQNEAQ (reference sequence). This CDR3 has 13 amino acids. Written as DNA, the CDR3 is TGTGCCAGCAGCTTAGCTGGGGCAGATGGCTACACCTTC. It yields the protein CASSLAGADGYTF.

The rearrangement joins TRBV11-3 to TRBJ2-3; D may be TRBD1 or TRBD2 (5 bases each). The CDR3 runs 15 residues. Trimming took 5 bases from V and 3 from J, leaving 15 bases between them. Looked up from germline, CDR1 is SGHNT and CDR2 is YENEEA. The CDR3 DNA is TGTGCCAGCAGCCTCGGGACCCCTAGGACAGATACGCAGTATTTT. Protein: CASSLGTPRTDTQYF.

The chain employs TRBV2 and TRBJ1-2; tentatively, D is TRBD1 (5 bases). The germline gives CDR1 SNHLY, CDR2 FYNNEI. The CDR3 has 12 amino acids. Trimming removed 8 bases from V and 5 bases from J, with 12 bases in between. For the CDR3, the DNA is TGTGCCAGCGAGCCCGACAGTTATGGCTACACCTTC. It yields the protein CASEPDSYGYTF.

This sequence joins TRBV9 and TRBJ2-7, with 9 bases aligning to TRBD1. CDR3 size: 15 residues. The V segment lost 3 bases and the J segment 5 bases; nucleotides outside the gene matches: 9. The germline CDR1 and CDR2 sequences are SGDLS and YYNGEE. The CDR3 DNA sequence: TGTGCCAGCAGCGCGCAGGGACAGGGTGACCACGAGCAGTACTTC. This sequence encodes CASSAQGQGDHEQYF.

The chain couples TRBV7-2 to TRBJ1-4; 7 bases match TRBD1. J gave up 7 bases and V 5 bases, and 10 bases lay outside the gene matches. Germline CDR1 reads SGHTA; CDR2 reads FQGNSA. CDR3 size: 15 residues. The CDR3 spells CASSARRGRGEKLFF. CDR3 nucleotides: TGTGCCAGCAGCGCCAGGAGGGGGCGCGGTGAAAAACTGTTTTTT.

The V call is TRBV18, the J call TRBJ1-1; 7 bases line up with TRBD1. The CDR3 has 15 residues. Germline V gene sequence: CDR1 KGHSH, CDR2 LQKENI. V trimming: 3 bases; J trimming: 8 bases; junction bases outside the gene matches: 12. The CDR3 reads CASSPLDRANAEAFF. As DNA, the CDR3 is TGTGCCAGCTCACCCCTAGACAGGGCGAATGCCGAAGCTTTCTTT.